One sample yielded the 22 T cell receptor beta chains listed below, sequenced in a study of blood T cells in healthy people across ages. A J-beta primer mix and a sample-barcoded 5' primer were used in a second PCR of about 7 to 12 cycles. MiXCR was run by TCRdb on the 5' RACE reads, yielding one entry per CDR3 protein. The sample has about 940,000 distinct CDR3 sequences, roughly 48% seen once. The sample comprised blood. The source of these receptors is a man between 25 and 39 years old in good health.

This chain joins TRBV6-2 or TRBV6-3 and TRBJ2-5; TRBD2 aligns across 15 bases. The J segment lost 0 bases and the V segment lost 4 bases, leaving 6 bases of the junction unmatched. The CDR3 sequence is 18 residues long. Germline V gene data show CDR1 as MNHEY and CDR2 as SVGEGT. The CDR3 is CASSLGLAGGLDQETQYF. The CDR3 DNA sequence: TGTGCCAGCAGTTTGGGACTAGCGGGGGGCCTTGACCAAGAGACCCAGTACTTC.

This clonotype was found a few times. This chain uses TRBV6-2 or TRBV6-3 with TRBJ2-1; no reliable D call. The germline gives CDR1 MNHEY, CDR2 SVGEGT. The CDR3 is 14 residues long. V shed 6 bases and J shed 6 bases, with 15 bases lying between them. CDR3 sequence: CASSDRGVFNEQFF. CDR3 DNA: TGTGCCAGCAGCGACCGCGGCGTATTCAATGAGCAGTTCTTC.

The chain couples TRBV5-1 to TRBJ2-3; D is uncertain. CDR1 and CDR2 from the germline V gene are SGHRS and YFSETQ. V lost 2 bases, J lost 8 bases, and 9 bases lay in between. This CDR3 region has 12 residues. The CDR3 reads CASSFDQRTQYF. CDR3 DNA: TGCGCCAGCAGCTTCGATCAACGTACGCAGTATTTT.

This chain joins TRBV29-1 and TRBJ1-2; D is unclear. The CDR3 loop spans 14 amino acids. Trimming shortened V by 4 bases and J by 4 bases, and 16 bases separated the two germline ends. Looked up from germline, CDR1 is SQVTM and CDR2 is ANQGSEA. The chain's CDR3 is CSVVPAPRSYGYTF. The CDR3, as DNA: TGCAGCGTTGTGCCAGCCCCTCGATCCTATGGCTACACCTTC.

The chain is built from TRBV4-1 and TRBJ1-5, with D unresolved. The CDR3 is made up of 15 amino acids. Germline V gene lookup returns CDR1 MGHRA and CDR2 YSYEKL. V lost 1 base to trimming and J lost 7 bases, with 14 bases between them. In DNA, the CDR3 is TGCGCCAGCAGCCAAGTAAGTACTAAGGCACAGCCCCAGCATTTT. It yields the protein CASSQVSTKAQPQHF.

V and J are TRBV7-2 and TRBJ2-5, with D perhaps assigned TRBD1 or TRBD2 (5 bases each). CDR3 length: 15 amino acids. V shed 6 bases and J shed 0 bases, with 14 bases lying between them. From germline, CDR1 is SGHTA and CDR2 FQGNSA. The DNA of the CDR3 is TGTGCCAGCAGTCGTCCGGGACCGAACCAAGAGACCCAGTACTTC. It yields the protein CASSRPGPNQETQYF.

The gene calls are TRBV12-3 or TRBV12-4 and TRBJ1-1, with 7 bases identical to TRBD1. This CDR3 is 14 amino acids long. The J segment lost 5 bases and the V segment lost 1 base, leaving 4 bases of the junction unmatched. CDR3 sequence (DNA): TGTGCCAGCAGTTTAGTAGGGGGCCAAACTGAAGCTTTCTTT. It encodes CASSLVGGQTEAFF.

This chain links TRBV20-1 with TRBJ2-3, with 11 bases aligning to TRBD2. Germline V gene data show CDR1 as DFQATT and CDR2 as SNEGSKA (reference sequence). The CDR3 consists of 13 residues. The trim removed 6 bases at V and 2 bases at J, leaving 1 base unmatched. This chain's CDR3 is CSAGLAVTDTQYF. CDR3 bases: TGCAGTGCGGGACTAGCGGTCACAGATACGCAGTATTTT.

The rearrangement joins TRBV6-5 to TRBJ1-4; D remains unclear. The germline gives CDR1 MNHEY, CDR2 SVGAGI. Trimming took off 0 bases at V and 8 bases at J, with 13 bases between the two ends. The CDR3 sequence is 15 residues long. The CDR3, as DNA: TGTGCCAGCAGTTACTCGACGGCAGGACCCGAAAAACTGTTTTTT. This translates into CASSYSTAGPEKLFF.

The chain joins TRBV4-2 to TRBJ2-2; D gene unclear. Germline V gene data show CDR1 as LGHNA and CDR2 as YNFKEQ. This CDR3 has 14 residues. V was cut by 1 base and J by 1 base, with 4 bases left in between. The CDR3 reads CASSQVGNTGELFF. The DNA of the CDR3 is TGTGCCAGCAGCCAAGTCGGGAACACCGGGGAGCTGTTTTTT.

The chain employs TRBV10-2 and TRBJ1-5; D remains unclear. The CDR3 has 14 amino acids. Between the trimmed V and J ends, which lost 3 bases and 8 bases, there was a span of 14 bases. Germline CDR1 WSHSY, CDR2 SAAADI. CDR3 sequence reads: CASSDVGILEPQHF. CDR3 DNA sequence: TGCGCCAGCAGTGATGTGGGGATCCTAGAGCCCCAGCATTTT.

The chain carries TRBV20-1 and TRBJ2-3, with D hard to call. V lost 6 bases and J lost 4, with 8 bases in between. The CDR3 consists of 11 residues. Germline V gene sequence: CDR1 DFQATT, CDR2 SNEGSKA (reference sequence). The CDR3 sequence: CSARAADTQYF. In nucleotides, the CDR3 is TGCAGTGCCCGGGCGGCAGATACGCAGTATTTT.

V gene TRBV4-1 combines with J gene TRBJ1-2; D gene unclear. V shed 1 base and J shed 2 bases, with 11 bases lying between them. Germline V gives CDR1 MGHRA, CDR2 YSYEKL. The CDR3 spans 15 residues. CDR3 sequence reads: CASSQGSPGNYGYTF. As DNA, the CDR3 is TGCGCCAGCAGCCAAGGCTCGCCGGGGAACTATGGCTACACCTTC.

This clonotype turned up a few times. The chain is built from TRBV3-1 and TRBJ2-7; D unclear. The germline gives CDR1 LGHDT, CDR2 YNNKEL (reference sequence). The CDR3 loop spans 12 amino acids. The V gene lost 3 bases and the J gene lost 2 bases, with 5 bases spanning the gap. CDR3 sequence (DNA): TGTGCCAGCAGCCATCGCGCCTACGAGCAGTACTTC. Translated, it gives CASSHRAYEQYF.

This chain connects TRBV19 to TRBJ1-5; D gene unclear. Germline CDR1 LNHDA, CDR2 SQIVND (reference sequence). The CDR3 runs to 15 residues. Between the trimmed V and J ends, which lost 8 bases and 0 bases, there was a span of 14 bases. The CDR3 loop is CASRREDYSNQPQHF. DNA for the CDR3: TGTGCCAGTCGCCGAGAGGATTATAGCAATCAGCCCCAGCATTTT.

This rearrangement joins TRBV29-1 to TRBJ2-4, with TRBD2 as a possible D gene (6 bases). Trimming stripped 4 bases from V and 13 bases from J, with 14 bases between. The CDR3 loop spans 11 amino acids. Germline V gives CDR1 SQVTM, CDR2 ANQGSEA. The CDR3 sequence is CSVARGGEQYF. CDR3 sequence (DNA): TGCAGCGTTGCTCGGGGAGGTGAGCAGTACTTC. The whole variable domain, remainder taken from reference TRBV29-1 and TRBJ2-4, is SAVISQKPSRDICQRGTSLTIQCQVDSQVTMMFWYRQQPGQSLTLIATANQGSEATYESGFVIDKFPISRPNLTFSTLTVSNMSPEDSSIYLCSVARGGEQYFGAGTRLSVL.

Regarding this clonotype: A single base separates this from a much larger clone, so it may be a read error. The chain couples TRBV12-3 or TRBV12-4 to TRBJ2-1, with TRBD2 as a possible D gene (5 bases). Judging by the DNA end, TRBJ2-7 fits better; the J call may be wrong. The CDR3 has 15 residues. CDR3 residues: CASSAGEISYNEQYF. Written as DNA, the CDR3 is TGTGCCAGCAGTGCGGGCGAGATCTCCTACAATGAGCAGTACTTC.

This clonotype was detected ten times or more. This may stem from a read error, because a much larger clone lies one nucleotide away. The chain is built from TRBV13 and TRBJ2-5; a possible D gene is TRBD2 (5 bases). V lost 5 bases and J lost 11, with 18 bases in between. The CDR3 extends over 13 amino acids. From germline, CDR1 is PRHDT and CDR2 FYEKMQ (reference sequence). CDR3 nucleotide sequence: TGTGCCAGCAGCCCGGCCCCCCGTGGGGAGCAGTACTTC. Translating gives CASSPAPRGEQYF.

CDR3 loop: CASSVVPSGGGTDTQYF. Written as DNA, the CDR3 is TGTGCCAGCAGCGTCGTCCCTAGCGGGGGTGGGACAGATACGCAGTATTTT. J is TRBJ2-3 and V is TRBV9; TRBD2 matches at 10 bases. J gave up 3 bases and V 2 bases, and 9 bases lay outside the gene matches. The CDR3 is 17 residues long. Germline values: CDR1 SGDLS, CDR2 YYNGEE.

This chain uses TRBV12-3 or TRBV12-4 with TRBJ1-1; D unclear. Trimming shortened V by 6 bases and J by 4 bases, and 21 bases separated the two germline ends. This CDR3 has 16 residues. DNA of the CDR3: TGTGCCAGCAGCCGGGAACCGTGGGTGAGCGGCACTGAAGCTTTCTTT. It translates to CASSREPWVSGTEAFF.

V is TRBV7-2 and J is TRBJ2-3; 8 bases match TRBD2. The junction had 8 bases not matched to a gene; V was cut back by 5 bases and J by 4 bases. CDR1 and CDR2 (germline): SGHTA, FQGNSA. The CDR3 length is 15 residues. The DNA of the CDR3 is TGTGCCAGCAGCCTGCCGGCGGGGGGATCAGATACGCAGTATTTT. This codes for CASSLPAGGSDTQYF.

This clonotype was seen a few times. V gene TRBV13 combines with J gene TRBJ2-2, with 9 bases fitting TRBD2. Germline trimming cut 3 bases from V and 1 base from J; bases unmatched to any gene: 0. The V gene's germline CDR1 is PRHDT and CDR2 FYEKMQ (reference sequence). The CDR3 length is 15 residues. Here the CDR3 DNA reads TGTGCCAGCAGCTTTAGCGGGAGGAACACCGGGGAGCTGTTTTTT. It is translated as CASSFSGRNTGELFF.